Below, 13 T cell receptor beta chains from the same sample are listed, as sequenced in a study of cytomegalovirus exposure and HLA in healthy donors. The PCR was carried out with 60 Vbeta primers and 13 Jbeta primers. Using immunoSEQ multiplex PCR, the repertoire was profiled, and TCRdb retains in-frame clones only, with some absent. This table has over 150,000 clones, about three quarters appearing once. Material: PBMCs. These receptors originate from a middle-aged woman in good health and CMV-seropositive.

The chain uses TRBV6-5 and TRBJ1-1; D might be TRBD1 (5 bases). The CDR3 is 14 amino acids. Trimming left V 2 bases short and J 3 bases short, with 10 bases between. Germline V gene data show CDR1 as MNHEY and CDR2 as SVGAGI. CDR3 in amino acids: CASSYPGLHTEAFF. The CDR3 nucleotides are TGTGCCAGCAGTTACCCAGGGTTACACACTGAAGCTTTCTTT.

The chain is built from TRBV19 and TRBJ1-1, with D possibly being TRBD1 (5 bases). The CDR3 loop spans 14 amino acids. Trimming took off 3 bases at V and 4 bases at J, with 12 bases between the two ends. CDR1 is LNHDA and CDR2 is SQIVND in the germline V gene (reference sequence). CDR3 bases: TGTGCCAGTAGTATGGGGGGGATGGGCACTGAAGCTTTCTTT. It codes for CASSMGGMGTEAFF.

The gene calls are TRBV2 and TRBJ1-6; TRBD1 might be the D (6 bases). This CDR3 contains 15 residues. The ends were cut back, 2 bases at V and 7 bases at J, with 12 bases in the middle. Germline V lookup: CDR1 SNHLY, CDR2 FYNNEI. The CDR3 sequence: CASSEMDGTNSPLHF. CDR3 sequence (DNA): TGTGCCAGCAGTGAAATGGACGGGACAAATTCACCCCTCCACTTT. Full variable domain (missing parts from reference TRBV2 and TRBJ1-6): EPEVTQTPSHQVTQMGQEVILRCVPISNHLYFYWYRQILGQKVEFLVSFYNNEISEKSEIFDDQFSVERPDGSNFTLKIRSTKLEDSAMYFCASSEMDGTNSPLHFGNGTRLTVT.

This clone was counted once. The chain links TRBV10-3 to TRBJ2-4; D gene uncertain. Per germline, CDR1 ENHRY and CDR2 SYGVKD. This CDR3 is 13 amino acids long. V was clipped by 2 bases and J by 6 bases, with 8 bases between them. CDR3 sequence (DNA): TGTGCCATCAGTGAGGGGCAGTCAAACATTCAGTACTTC. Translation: CAISEGQSNIQYF.

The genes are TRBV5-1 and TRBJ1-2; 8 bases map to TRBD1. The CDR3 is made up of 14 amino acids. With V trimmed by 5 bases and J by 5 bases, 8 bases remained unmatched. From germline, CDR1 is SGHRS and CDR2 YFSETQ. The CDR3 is CASRQGGREYGYTF. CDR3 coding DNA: TGCGCCAGCAGACAGGGGGGCAGGGAGTATGGCTACACCTTC.

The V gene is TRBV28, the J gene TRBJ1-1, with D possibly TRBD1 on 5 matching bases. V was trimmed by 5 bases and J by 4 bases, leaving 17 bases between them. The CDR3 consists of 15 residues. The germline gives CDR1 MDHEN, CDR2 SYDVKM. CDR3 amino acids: CASSHIDQGTTEAFF. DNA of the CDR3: TGTGCCAGCAGTCATATAGACCAGGGCACCACTGAAGCTTTCTTT.

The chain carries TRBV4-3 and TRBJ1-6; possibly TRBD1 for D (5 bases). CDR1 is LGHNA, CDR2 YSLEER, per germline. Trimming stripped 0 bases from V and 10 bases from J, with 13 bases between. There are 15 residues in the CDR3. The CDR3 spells CASSQDLGGWSPLHF. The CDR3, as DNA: TGCGCCAGCAGCCAAGATTTGGGGGGATGGTCACCCCTCCACTTT.

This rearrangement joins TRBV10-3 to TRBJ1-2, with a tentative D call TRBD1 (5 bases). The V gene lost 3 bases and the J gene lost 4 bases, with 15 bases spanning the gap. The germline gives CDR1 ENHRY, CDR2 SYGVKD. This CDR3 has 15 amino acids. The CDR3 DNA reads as TGTGCCATCAGTGAACCCCAGCAGGGAACCTATGGCTACACCTTC. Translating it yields CAISEPQQGTYGYTF.

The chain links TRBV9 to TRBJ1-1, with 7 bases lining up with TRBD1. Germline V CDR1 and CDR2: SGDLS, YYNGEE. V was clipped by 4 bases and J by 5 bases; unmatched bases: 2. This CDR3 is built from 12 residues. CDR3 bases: TGTGCCAGCAGCTCAGGGGGGACTGAAGCTTTCTTT. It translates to CASSSGGTEAFF.

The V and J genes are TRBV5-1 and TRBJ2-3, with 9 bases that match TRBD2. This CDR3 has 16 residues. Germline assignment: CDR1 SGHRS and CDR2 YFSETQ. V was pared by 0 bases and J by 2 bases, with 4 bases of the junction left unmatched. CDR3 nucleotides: TGCGCCAGCAGCTTGGTGGCGGGGGGGGTCACAGATACGCAGTATTTT. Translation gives CASSLVAGGVTDTQYF.

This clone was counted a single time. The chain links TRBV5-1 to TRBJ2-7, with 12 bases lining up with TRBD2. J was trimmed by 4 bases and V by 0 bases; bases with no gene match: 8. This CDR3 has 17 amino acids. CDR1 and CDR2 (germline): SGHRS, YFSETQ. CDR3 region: CASSLVATSGSHYEQYF. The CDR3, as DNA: TGCGCCAGCAGCTTGGTAGCGACTAGCGGGAGTCATTACGAGCAGTACTTC.

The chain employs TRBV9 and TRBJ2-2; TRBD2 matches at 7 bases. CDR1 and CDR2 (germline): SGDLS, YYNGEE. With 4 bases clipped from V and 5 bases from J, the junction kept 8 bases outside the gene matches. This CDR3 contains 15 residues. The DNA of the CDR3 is TGTGCCAGCAGCTCTCGCGGGGGAGGGACCGGGGAGCTGTTTTTT. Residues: CASSSRGGGTGELFF.

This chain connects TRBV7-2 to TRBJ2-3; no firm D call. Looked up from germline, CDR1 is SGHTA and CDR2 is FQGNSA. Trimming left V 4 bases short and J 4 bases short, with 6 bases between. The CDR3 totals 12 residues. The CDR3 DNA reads TGTGCCAGCAGCTCCCAGGCAGATACGCAGTATTTT. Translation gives CASSSQADTQYF.